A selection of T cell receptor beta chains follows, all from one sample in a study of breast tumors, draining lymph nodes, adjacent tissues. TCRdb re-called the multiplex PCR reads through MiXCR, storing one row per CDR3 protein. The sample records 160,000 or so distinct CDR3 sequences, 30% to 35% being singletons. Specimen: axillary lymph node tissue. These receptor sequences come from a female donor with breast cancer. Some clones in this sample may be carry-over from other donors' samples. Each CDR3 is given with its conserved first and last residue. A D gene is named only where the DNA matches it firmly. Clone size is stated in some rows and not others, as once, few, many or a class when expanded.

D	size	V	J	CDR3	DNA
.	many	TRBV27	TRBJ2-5	CASSFLGRETQYF	TGTGCCAGCAGTTTTCTGGGAAGGGAGACCCAGTACTTC
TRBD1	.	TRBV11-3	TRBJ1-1	CASSRTGETTEAFF	TGTGCCAGCAGCCGGACAGGGGAAACCACTGAAGCTTTCTTT
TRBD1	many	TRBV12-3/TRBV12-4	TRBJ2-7	CASSLGTGASEQYF	TGTGCCAGCAGTCTAGGGACAGGGGCTAGCGAGCAGTACTTC
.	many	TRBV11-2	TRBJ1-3	CASRIGNTIYF	TGTGCCAGCAGGATAGGAAACACCATATATTTT
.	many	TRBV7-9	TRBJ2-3	CASSLTDTQYF	TGTGCCAGCAGCTTAACAGATACGCAGTATTTT
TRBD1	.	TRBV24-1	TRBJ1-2	CATSDYSGTGYGYTF	TGTGCCACCAGTGATTATAGTGGGACAGGTTATGGCTACACCTTC
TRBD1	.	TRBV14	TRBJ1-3	CASSQLDRASSGNTIYF	TGTGCCAGCAGCCAACTGGACAGGGCAAGCTCTGGAAACACCATATATTTT
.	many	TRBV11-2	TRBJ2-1	CASSLGGGHNEQFF	TGTGCCAGCAGCTTAGGCGGAGGCCACAATGAGCAGTTCTTC
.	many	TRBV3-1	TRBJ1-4	CASSRLGDNEKLFF	TGTGCCAGCAGCCGTTTGGGCGATAATGAAAAACTGTTTTTT
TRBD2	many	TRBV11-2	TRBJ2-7	CASSFTSGGWYEQYF	TGTGCCAGCAGCTTTACTAGCGGGGGGTGGTACGAGCAGTACTTC
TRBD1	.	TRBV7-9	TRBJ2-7	CASSLVGDRAYEQYF	TGTGCCAGCAGCTTAGTGGGTGACAGGGCCTACGAGCAGTACTTC
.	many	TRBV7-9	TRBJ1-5	CASSLGDLGGNQPQHF	TGTGCCAGCAGCTTAGGGGACCTAGGGGGCAATCAGCCCCAGCATTTT
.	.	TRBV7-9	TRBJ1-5	CASSYPGLDHQPQHF	TGTGCCAGCAGCTACCCAGGGTTAGATCATCAGCCCCAGCATTTT
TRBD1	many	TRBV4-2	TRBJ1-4	CASSPGQGPHRDEKLFF	TGTGCCAGCAGCCCCGGACAGGGCCCTCACCGTGATGAAAAACTGTTTTTT
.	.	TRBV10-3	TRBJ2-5	CAISQAQGQETQYF	TGTGCCATCAGCCAAGCGCAGGGTCAAGAGACCCAGTACTTC
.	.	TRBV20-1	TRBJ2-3	CSASFAGLINEQYF	TGCAGTGCCAGTTTCGCTGGGCTTATCAATGAGCAGTATTTT
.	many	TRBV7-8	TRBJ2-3	CASSPLQAETSTDTQYF	TGTGCCAGCAGCCCCCTCCAGGCAGAGACTAGCACAGATACGCAGTATTTT
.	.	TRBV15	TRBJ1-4	CATSRDFKAKLFF	TGTGCCACCAGCAGAGATTTTAAGGCTAAACTGTTTTTT
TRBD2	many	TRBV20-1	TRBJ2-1	CSVKRELMNEQFF	TGCAGTGTTAAGCGGGAGCTGATGAATGAGCAGTTCTTC
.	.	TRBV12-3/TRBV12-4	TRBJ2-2	CASGDGAGELLF	TGTGCCAGCGGGGACGGCGCCGGGGAGCTGCTTTTT
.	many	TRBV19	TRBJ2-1	CASSSTGAPYNEQFF	TGTGCCAGTAGTTCAACAGGAGCCCCCTACAATGAGCAGTTCTTC
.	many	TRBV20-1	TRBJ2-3	CSARDPIAVTQYF	TGCAGTGCTAGAGATCCCATTGCGGTCACGCAGTATTTT
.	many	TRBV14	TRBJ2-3	CASSLRSRPTDTQYF	TGTGCCAGCAGCCTCCGATCCCGACCCACAGATACGCAGTATTTT
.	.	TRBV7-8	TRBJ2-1	CASSLGLHEQFF	TGTGCCAGCAGCTTGGGACTCCATGAGCAGTTCTTC
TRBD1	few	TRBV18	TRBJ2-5	CASSLRIPDRSFETQYF	TGTGCCAGCTCATTAAGGATCCCGGACAGGTCCTTCGAGACCCAGTACTTC
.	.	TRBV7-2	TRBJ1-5	CASSLGAGGPDAQHF	TGTGCCAGCAGCTTAGGGGCGGGAGGGCCTGATGCGCAGCATTTT
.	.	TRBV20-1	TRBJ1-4	CSARGGPF	TGCAGTGCTAGAGGGGGACCCTTT
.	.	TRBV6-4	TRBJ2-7	CASSYFGQYYEQYF	TGTGCCAGCAGCTACTTCGGACAGTACTACGAGCAGTACTTC
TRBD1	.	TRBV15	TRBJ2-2	CATSRALPLHRGLFF	TGTGCCACCAGCAGAGCCCTTCCCCTACACAGGGGGCTGTTTTTT
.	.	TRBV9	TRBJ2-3	CASSVMTDTQYF	TGTGCCAGCAGCGTTATGACAGATACGCAGTATTTT
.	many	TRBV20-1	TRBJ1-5	CSAHADRYSNQPQHF	TGCAGTGCTCACGCCGACAGGTATAGCAATCAGCCCCAGCATTTT
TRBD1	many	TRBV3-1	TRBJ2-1	CASSPLETGDEQFF	TGTGCCAGCAGCCCACTAGAGACAGGGGATGAGCAGTTCTTC
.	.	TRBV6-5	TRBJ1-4	CASSYGTNEKLFF	TGTGCCAGCAGTTACGGGACTAATGAAAAACTGTTTTTT
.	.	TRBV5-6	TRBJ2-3	CASSVSDTQYF	TGTGCCAGCAGCGTCTCGGATACGCAGTATTTT
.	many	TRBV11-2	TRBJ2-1	CASSPGGHEQFF	TGTGCCAGCAGTCCCGGGGGCCATGAGCAGTTCTTC
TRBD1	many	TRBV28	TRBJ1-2	CASSLGGQGVDGYTF	TGTGCCAGCAGTTTAGGCGGACAGGGGGTGGATGGCTACACCTTC
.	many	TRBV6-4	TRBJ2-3	CASSDSPQASTDTQYF	TGTGCCAGCAGTGACTCACCACAGGCTTCCACAGATACGCAGTATTTT
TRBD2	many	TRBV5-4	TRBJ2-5	CASSTKRGGEETQYF	TGTGCCAGCAGCACCAAGCGGGGGGGAGAAGAGACCCAGTACTTC
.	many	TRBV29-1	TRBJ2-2	CSGVRQNTGELFF	TGCAGCGGAGTGCGCCAGAACACCGGGGAGCTGTTTTTT
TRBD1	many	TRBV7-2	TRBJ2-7	CASSFPGQGYEQYF	TGTGCCAGCAGCTTTCCGGGACAGGGTTACGAGCAGTACTTC
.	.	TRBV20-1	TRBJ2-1	CSARPPSYNEQFF	TGCAGTGCCCGACCCCCTAGCTACAATGAGCAGTTCTTC
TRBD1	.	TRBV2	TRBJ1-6	CASSDGTGGSPLHF	TGTGCCAGCAGTGACGGGACAGGGGGTTCGCCCCTCCACTTT
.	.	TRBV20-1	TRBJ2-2	CSAYDRRLTGELFF	TGCAGTGCATACGACAGGAGGCTCACCGGGGAGCTGTTTTTT
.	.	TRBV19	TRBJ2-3	CASSISGGSKTDTQYF	TGTGCCAGTAGTATATCGGGGGGCAGTAAAACAGATACGCAGTATTTT
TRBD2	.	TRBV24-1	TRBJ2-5	CATSGHETHSGGTQYF	TGTGCCACCAGCGGACACGAGACCCATTCGGGAGGGACCCAGTACTTC
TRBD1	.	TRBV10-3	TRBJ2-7	CAISVRQGTSREQYF	TGTGCCATCAGTGTACGACAGGGGACCTCGAGAGAGCAGTACTTC
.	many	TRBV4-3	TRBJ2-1	CASSRTPGHEQFF	TGCGCCAGCAGCCGAACACCGGGGCATGAGCAGTTCTTC
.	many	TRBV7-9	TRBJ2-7	CASSASNEQYF	TGTGCCAGCAGCGCCTCTAACGAGCAGTACTTC
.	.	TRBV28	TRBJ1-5	CASSSAISGPQHF	TGTGCCAGCAGTTCCGCTATCAGCGGGCCCCAGCATTTT